This T cell receptor beta chain was identified during a study of blood T cell repertoires in COVID-19. There are 11 residues in the CDR3. CDR1 MNHEY and CDR2 SVGAGI come from the germline V gene. V shed 5 bases and J shed 8 bases, with 10 bases lying between them. The data were produced by immunoSEQ multiplex PCR, yet TCRdb's version contains in-frame clones alone and is incomplete. The table lists about 200,000 clones, about 88% of them singletons. Specimen: peripheral blood. This clonotype was obtained from a man aged 50 or older with COVID-19, enrolled during active disease. The chain recombines TRBV6-5 with TRBJ2-7, with D possibly being TRBD1 (5 bases). For the CDR3, the DNA is TGTGCCAGCAGTCAGGGTAACCAGCAGTACTTC. This gives the protein CASSQGNQQYF.